This passage covers 19 T cell receptor beta chains from one sample sequenced in a study of metastatic and nonmetastatic thyroid tumors. With MiXCR, TCRdb called clones anew from the PCR reads. The sample carries about 38,000 clones, around 30% recorded once. Each patient went into thyroid surgery without having received any treatment. Sample: blood. Every receptor here comes from a male donor with papillary thyroid cancer or a benign thyroid nodule (not recorded which). Some clones in this sample may be carry-over from other donors' samples.

The chain links TRBV19 to TRBJ1-2; D remains ambiguous. CDR1 and CDR2 from the germline V gene are LNHDA and SQIVND (reference sequence). CDR3 size: 13 residues. The ends were cut back, 7 bases at V and 0 bases at J, with 9 bases in the middle. CDR3 in DNA: TGTGCCAGTACCTCCCCGGCTAACTATGGCTACACCTTC. This translates into CASTSPANYGYTF. Full variable domain (remainder filled in from reference TRBV19 and TRBJ1-2): DGGITQSPKYLFRKEGQNVTLSCEQNLNHDAMYWYRQDPGQGLRLIYYSQIVNDFQKGDIAEGYSVSREKKESFPLTVTSAQKNPTAFYLCASTSPANYGYTFGSGTRLTVV.

This sequence joins TRBV20-1 and TRBJ1-2; D perhaps matches TRBD1 (5 bases). The germline gives CDR1 DFQATT, CDR2 SNEGSKA (reference sequence). The CDR3 totals 11 residues. Trimming cost V 2 bases and J 6 bases, with 7 bases left between them. The chain's CDR3 is CSARLGDGYTF. The CDR3 bases are TGCAGTGCTAGATTGGGGGATGGCTACACCTTC.

The table lists this clone with a few counts. The CDR3 spells CASSLRQGGARGEQYF. Written as DNA, the CDR3 is TGTGCCAGCAGTTTAAGACAGGGAGGCGCGCGGGGTGAGCAGTACTTC. The V and J genes are TRBV12-3 or TRBV12-4 and TRBJ2-7; a possible D gene is TRBD1 (7 bases). CDR3 length: 16 residues. Deletions cut 2 bases from V and 7 bases from J, with 21 bases between.

This clone was observed at least ten times. The rearrangement uses TRBV6-1 and TRBJ2-5; D is unclear. CDR3 length: 14 residues. The V end was cut by 6 bases, the J end by 2 bases, with 13 bases between. Germline V lookup: CDR1 MNHNS, CDR2 SASEGT. The CDR3 is CASSGQKPQETQYF. CDR3 in DNA: TGTGCCAGCAGCGGGCAGAAGCCACAAGAGACCCAGTACTTC.

Notes on this clone: The conserved phenylalanine or tryptophan is not found at the CDR3 terminus, so this likely reflects a read error. V gene TRBV11-1 combines with J gene TRBJ2-1, with D perhaps being TRBD1 or TRBD2 (5 bases each). V shed 5 bases and J shed 5 bases, with 19 bases lying between them. Germline V gene sequence: CDR1 SGHAT, CDR2 FQDESV (reference sequence). The CDR3 has 16 amino acids. The chain's CDR3 is CASSPAGASRHNEQFL. The CDR3 coding sequence is TGTGCCAGCAGCCCCGCCGGGGCTAGCAGGCACAATGAGCAGTTCCTC.

V usage is TRBV5-1 and J usage is TRBJ1-1; TRBD1 might be the D (6 bases). Between the trimmed V and J ends, which lost 1 base and 3 bases, there was a span of 16 bases. The germline V gene encodes CDR1 SGHRS and CDR2 YFSETQ. The CDR3 runs to 16 residues. Here the CDR3 reads CASSLSGGGGDTEAFF. The DNA of the CDR3 is TGCGCCAGCAGCTTGAGCGGGGGCGGTGGCGACACTGAAGCTTTCTTT.

This clone came up a few times. This rearrangement joins TRBV20-1 to TRBJ2-1; 12 bases fit TRBD2. This CDR3 has 14 amino acids. V gave up 5 bases and J gave up 8 bases; unmatched junction bases: 7. Per germline, CDR1 DFQATT and CDR2 SNEGSKA (reference sequence). The CDR3 loop reads CSASSGRASDEQFF. CDR3 in DNA: TGCAGTGCTTCTAGCGGGAGGGCTTCGGATGAGCAGTTCTTC.

This clone has more than one count but fewer than ten. The rearrangement joins TRBV20-1 to TRBJ2-1; D ambiguous. CDR3 length: 15 amino acids. Trimming cost V 1 base and J 2 bases, with 12 bases left between them. The germline CDR1 and CDR2 sequences are DFQATT and SNEGSKA (reference sequence). The CDR3 bases are TGCAGTGCTAGAGCGTTAAACCTAGCCTACAATGAGCAGTTCTTC. This encodes CSARALNLAYNEQFF.

The V gene is TRBV20-1, the J gene TRBJ2-7, with D tentatively TRBD2 (5 bases). Trimming left V 5 bases short and J 2 bases short, with 16 bases between. CDR3 length: 14 residues. Per germline, CDR1 DFQATT and CDR2 SNEGSKA (reference sequence). This chain's CDR3 is CSAERTLDPYEQYF. The CDR3 DNA reads as TGCAGTGCTGAGAGGACTCTCGACCCCTACGAGCAGTACTTC.

The genes are TRBV6-5 and TRBJ2-6; D uncertain. Trimming left V 2 bases short and J 0 bases short, with 5 bases between. Germline values: CDR1 MNHEY, CDR2 SVGAGI. CDR3 length equals 15 residues. CDR3 DNA: TGTGCCAGCAGTTACGGAGCCTCTGGGGCCAACGTCCTGACTTTC. Its translation: CASSYGASGANVLTF.

This clone occurred a few times. The chain is built from TRBV11-2 and TRBJ1-5; a possible D gene is TRBD1 (5 bases). Germline values: CDR1 SGHAT, CDR2 FQNNGV. The CDR3 sequence is 15 residues long. The ends were cut back, 5 bases at V and 1 base at J, with 12 bases in the middle. Here the CDR3 reads CASSVGVSSNQPQHF. The CDR3 DNA is TGTGCCAGCAGCGTAGGGGTTAGCAGCAATCAGCCCCAGCATTTT. Based on the CDR3 plus reference TRBV11-2 and TRBJ1-5, the full variable domain is EAGVAQSPRYKIIEKRQSVAFWCNPISGHATLYWYQQILGQGPKLLIQFQNNGVVDDSQLPKDRFSAERLKGVDSTLKIQPAKLEDSAVYLCASSVGVSSNQPQHFGDGTRLSIL.

This clone is termed medium-sized (0.01 to 0.1%). V is TRBV20-1 and J is TRBJ2-7; 7 bases map to TRBD2. The V gene end was trimmed by 0 bases and the J gene end by 2 bases; junction bases not matched to a gene: 7. The CDR3 has 15 amino acids. Germline CDR1 DFQATT, CDR2 SNEGSKA (reference sequence). Here the CDR3 reads CSARDLGREPYEQYF. The CDR3 DNA reads TGCAGTGCTAGAGATCTAGGGCGGGAGCCCTACGAGCAGTACTTC.

The chain is built from TRBV20-1 and TRBJ2-1, with D unclear. CDR3 length: 14 amino acids. CDR1 and CDR2 from the germline V gene are DFQATT and SNEGSKA (reference sequence). The V end lost 3 bases, the J end lost 3 bases, and 12 bases lay between the germline ends. DNA for the CDR3: TGCAGTGCTAGTGGCGGTAACGGCTACAATGAGCAGTTCTTC. Translation: CSASGGNGYNEQFF.

The V and J genes are TRBV18 and TRBJ2-7; D is unresolved. Germline-derived CDR1 and CDR2 are KGHSH and LQKENI. CDR3 size: 15 residues. V lost 2 bases to trimming and J lost 1 base, with 12 bases between them. The CDR3 loop is CASSPSRVGSYEQYF. The CDR3 nucleotides are TGTGCCAGCTCACCATCAAGGGTAGGGTCCTACGAGCAGTACTTC. Variable domain in full (rest from reference TRBV18 and TRBJ2-7): NAGVMQNPRHLVRRRGQEARLRCSPMKGHSHVYWYRQLPEEGLKFMVYLQKENIIDESGMPKERFSAEFPKEGPSILRIQQVVRGDSAAYFCASSPSRVGSYEQYFGPGTRLTVT.

This clone was detected a few times. The chain employs TRBV19 and TRBJ2-3; 7 bases fit TRBD1. Germline CDR1 and CDR2: LNHDA and SQIVND (reference sequence). The J segment lost 0 bases and the V segment lost 6 bases, leaving 6 bases of the junction unmatched. The CDR3 runs 15 residues. Here the CDR3 reads CASRRRQGSTDTQYF. CDR3 DNA sequence: TGTGCCAGTAGGAGACGACAGGGCAGCACAGATACGCAGTATTTT.

This clone was observed a few times. The chain carries TRBV11-2 and TRBJ2-7, with 7 bases fitting TRBD2. Germline loops: CDR1 SGHAT, CDR2 FQNNGV. The length of the CDR3 is 14 residues. J lost 2 bases, V lost 6 bases, and 7 bases had no gene match. The chain's CDR3 is CASRFREGTYEQYF. The DNA of the CDR3 is TGTGCCAGCAGGTTCAGGGAGGGGACCTACGAGCAGTACTTC.

The table lists this clone with a few counts. This rearrangement joins TRBV6-6 to TRBJ1-2; TRBD1 matches at 8 bases. The CDR3 loop spans 14 amino acids. Trimming removed 2 bases from V and 4 bases from J; junction bases left unmatched: 3. Germline values: CDR1 MNHNY, CDR2 SVGAGI (reference sequence). This chain's CDR3 is CASSYDRGSYGYTF. The CDR3 bases are TGTGCCAGCAGTTACGACAGGGGCTCCTATGGCTACACCTTC.

By sample share, this clone is medium-sized. V usage is TRBV6-2 or TRBV6-3 and J usage is TRBJ2-1, with 14 positions matching TRBD2. The junction had 3 bases not matched to a gene; V was cut back by 2 bases and J by 9 bases. The CDR3 length is 15 residues. Germline lookup yields CDR1 MNHEY and CDR2 SVGEGT. The CDR3, as DNA: TGTGCCAGCAGTTACGGGACTAGCGGGAGCAGTGAGCAGTTCTTC. It yields the protein CASSYGTSGSSEQFF.

This clone was seen a handful of times. V and J are TRBV6-5 and TRBJ1-4; 8 bases are a match to TRBD1. Germline CDR1 MNHEY, CDR2 SVGAGI. This CDR3 comprises 15 residues. Losses at the gene ends were 6 bases for V and 4 bases for J; bases not matched to a gene: 7. Here the CDR3 reads CASSLQGGINEKLFF. The CDR3 DNA follows: TGTGCCAGCAGCTTACAGGGGGGGATTAATGAAAAACTGTTTTTT.